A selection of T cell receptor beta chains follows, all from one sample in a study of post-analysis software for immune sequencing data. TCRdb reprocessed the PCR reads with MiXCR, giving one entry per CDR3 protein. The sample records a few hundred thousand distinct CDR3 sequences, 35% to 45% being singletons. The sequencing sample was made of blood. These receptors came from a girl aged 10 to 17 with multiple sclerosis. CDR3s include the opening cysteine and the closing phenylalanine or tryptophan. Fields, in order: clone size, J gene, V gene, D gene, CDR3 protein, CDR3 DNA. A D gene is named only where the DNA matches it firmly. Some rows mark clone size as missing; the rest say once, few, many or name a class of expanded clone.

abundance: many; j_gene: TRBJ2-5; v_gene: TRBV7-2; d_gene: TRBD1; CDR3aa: CASRQAGTGRRETQYF; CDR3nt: TGTGCCAGCAGACAAGCCGGGACAGGGCGCCGAGAGACCCAGTACTTC
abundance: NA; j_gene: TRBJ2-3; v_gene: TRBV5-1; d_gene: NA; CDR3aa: CASSFEDAGAGDTQYF; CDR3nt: TGCGCCAGCAGCTTCGAGGACGCAGGGGCGGGAGATACGCAGTATTTT
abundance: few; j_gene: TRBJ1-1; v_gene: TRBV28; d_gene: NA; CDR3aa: CASWLGNTEAFF; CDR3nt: TGTGCCAGCTGGCTCGGGAACACTGAAGCTTTCTTT
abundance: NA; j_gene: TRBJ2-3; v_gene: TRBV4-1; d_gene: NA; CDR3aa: CASSQGNPGTDTQYF; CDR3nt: TGCGCCAGCAGCCAAGGGAATCCGGGCACAGATACGCAGTATTTT
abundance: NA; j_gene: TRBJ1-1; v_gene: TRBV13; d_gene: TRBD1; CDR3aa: CAGSSRTGRTEAFF; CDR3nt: TGTGCCGGCAGCTCGAGGACAGGGCGCACTGAAGCTTTCTTT
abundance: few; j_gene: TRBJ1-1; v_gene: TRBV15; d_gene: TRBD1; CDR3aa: CATSRDRQGDTEAFF; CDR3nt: TGTGCCACCAGCAGAGATCGACAGGGTGACACTGAAGCTTTCTTT
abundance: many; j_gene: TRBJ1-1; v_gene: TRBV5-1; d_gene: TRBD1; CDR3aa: CASSWRQGLNTEAFF; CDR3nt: TGCGCCAGCAGCTGGCGACAGGGGCTGAACACTGAAGCTTTCTTT
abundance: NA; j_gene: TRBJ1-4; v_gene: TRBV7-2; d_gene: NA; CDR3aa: CASSLPTRTRRLATNEKLFF; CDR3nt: TGTGCCAGCAGCTTACCCACGCGGACTCGGAGACTTGCAACTAATGAAAAACTGTTTTTT
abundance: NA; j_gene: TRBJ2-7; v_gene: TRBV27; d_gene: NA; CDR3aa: CASSPGQVDCEQYF; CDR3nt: TGTGCCAGCAGCCCCGGGCAGGTGGATTGCGAGCAGTACTTC
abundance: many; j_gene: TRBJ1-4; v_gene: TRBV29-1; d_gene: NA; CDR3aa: CSVDRGEEKLFF; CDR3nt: TGCAGCGTTGACAGAGGGGAGGAAAAACTGTTTTTT
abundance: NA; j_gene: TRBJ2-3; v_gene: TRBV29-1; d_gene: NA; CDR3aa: CSVARGTDTQYF; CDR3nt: TGCAGCGTTGCCCGGGGCACAGATACGCAGTATTTT
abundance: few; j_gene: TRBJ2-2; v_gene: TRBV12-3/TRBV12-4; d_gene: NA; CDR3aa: CASSLSGNTGELFF; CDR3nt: TGTGCCAGCAGTTTATCGGGGAACACCGGGGAGCTGTTTTTT
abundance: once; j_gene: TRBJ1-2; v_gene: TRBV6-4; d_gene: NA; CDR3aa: CAGSDSIWQGRNYGYTF; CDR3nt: TGTGCCGGCAGTGACTCGATTTGGCAGGGCCGTAACTATGGCTACACCTTC
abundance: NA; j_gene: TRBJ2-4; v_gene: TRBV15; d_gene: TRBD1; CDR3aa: CATSRPDRGPAKNIQYF; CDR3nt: TGTGCCACCAGCAGGCCAGACAGGGGCCCCGCCAAAAACATTCAGTACTTC
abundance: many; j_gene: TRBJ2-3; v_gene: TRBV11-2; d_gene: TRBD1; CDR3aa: CASSLDPDRGRTDTQYF; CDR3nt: TGTGCCAGCAGCTTAGATCCGGATAGGGGGCGGACAGATACGCAGTATTTT
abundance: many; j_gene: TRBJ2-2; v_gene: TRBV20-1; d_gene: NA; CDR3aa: CSARDLAREPGELFF; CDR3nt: TGCAGTGCTAGAGATCTTGCACGTGAACCCGGGGAGCTGTTTTTT
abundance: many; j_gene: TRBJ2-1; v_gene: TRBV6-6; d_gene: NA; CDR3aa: CASLSGRSSYNEQFF; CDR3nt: TGTGCCAGCCTCTCCGGCAGGAGCTCCTACAATGAGCAGTTCTTC
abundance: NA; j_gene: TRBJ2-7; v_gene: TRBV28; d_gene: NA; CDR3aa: CASRRSTYEQYF; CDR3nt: TGTGCCAGCAGGCGATCTACCTACGAGCAGTACTTC
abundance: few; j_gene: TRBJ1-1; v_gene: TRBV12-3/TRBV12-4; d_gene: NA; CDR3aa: CASRYDRNTEAFF; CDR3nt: TGTGCCAGCAGATACGACAGAAACACTGAAGCTTTCTTT
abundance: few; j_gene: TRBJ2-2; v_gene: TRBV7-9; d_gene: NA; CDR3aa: CASSLATTTSRWNTGELFF; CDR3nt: TGTGCCAGCAGCTTAGCAACTACCACTAGCCGCTGGAACACCGGGGAGCTGTTTTTT
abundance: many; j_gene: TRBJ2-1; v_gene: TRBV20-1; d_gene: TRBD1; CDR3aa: CSARVPGGTYNEQFF; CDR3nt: TGCAGTGCTAGAGTGCCAGGGGGCACCTACAATGAGCAGTTCTTC
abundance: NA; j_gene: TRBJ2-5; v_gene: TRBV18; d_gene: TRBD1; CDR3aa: CASSSDRGLQETQYF; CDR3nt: TGTGCCAGCTCATCGGACAGGGGGCTCCAAGAGACCCAGTACTTC
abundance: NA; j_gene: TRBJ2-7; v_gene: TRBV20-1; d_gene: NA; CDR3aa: CLVPDPGTYEQYF; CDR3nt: TGCTTAGTCCCGGACCCAGGGACCTACGAGCAGTACTTC
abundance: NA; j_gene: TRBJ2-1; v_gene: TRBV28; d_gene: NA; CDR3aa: CASSGQTPSYNEQFF; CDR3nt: TGTGCCAGCAGTGGTCAGACCCCTTCCTACAATGAGCAGTTCTTC
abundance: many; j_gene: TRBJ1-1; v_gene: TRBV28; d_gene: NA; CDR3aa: CASRQTNTEAFF; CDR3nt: TGTGCCAGCAGGCAGACTAACACTGAAGCTTTCTTT